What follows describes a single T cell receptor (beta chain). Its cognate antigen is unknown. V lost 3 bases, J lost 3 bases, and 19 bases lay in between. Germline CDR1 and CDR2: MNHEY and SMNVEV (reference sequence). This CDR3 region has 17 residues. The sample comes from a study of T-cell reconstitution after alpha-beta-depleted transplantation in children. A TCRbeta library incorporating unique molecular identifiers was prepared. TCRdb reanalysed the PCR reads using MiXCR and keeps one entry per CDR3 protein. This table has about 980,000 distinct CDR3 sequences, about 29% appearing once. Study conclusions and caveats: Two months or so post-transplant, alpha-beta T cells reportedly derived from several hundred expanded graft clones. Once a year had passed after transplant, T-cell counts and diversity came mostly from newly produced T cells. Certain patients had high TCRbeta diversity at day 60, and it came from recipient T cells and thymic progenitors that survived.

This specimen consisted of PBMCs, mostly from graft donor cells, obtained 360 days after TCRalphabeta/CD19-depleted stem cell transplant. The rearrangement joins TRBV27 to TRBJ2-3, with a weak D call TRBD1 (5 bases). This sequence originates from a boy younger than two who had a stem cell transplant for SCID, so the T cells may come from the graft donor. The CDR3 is CASSFGARDDATDTQYF. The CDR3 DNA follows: TGTGCCAGCAGTTTTGGGGCTAGGGATGATGCTACAGATACGCAGTATTTT.